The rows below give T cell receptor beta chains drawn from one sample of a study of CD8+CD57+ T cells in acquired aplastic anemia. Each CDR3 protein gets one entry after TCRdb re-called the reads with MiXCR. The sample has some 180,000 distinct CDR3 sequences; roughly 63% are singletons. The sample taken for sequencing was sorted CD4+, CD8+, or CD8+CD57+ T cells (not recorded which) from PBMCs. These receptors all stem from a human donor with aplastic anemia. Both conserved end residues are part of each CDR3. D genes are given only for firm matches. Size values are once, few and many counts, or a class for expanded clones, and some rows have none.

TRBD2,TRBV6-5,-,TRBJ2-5,TGTGCCAGCAGTTCGGGACTAGCGGGAGGAGAGACCCAGTACTTC,CASSSGLAGGETQYF
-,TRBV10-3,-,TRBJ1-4,TGTGCCATCAGTGAGCCGCGGGGGGCAGGGAAACTGTTTTTT,CAISEPRGAGKLFF
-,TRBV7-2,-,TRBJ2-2,TGTGCCAGCAGCTCATTAAAAACCGGGGAGCTGTTTTTT,CASSSLKTGELFF
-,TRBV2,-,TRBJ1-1,TGTGCCAGCCCCCGAGGGGTGAACACTGAAGCTCTCTTT,CASPRGVNTEALF
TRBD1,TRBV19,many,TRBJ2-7,TGTGCCAGTAGTCCAGACAGGGCCGAGCAGTACTTC,CASSPDRAEQYF
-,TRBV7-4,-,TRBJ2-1,TGTGCCAGCACCGGACAGACATCCTACAATGAGCAGTTCTTC,CASTGQTSYNEQFF
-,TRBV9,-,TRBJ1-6,TGTGCCAGCAGCGCCAGCCCTACGGAGGGGTCGGAGAATTCACCCCTCCACTTT,CASSASPTEGSENSPLHF
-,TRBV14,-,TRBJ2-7,TGTGCCAGCAGCCAAGATGCGGGGTTCGAGCAGTACTTC,CASSQDAGFEQYF
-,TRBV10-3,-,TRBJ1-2,TGTGCCATCACCAGAGTGGGGTTCGAGTATGGCTACACCTTC,CAITRVGFEYGYTF
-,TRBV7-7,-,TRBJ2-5,TGTGCCAGCAGCTTAGAGGTGCTAGGGACCCAGTACTTC,CASSLEVLGTQYF
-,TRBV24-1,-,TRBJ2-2,TGTGCCACCAGCGCCGGGACCGGGGAGCTGTTTTTT,CATSAGTGELFF
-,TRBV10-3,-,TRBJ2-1,TGTGCCACCACCCACGGGGCCTCCTACAATGAGCAGTTCTTC,CATTHGASYNEQFF
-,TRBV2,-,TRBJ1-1,TGTGCCAGATTAGGCAGGGGAGGGAACACTGAAGCTTTCTTT,CARLGRGGNTEAFF
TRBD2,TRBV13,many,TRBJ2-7,TGTGCCAGCAGTTTACCGGGGGGAATGTACGAGCAGTACTTC,CASSLPGGMYEQYF
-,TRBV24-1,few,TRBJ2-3,TGTGCCACCAGTCGGTCTGGCAGCACAGATACGCAGTATTTT,CATSRSGSTDTQYF
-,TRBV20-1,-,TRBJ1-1,TGCAGTGCTAGAGATGGGGGGGGGCAAGCTTTCTTT,CSARDGGGQAFF
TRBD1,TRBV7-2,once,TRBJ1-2,TGCGCCAGCAGCTGCGGACAGGGCGGCGGAGGCTACACCTTC,CASSCGQGGGGYTF
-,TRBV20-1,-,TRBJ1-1,TGCAGTGCTGAGGGGGGCGGGATGAACACTGAAGCTTTCTTT,CSAEGGGMNTEAFF
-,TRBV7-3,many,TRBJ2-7,TGTGCCACCAGCAGGGCAGGGATTAACGAGCAGTACTTC,CATSRAGINEQYF
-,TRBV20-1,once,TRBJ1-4,TGCAGTGCTAGAGAGTTTCACGGGACGGATAATGAAAAACTGTTTTTT,CSAREFHGTDNEKLFF
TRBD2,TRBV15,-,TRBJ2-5,TGTGCCACCAGCAGAGATTGGGGGGGTGTTGGGGAGACCCAGTACTTC,CATSRDWGGVGETQYF
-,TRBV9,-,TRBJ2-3,TGTGCCAGCAGCGTGTCGTCCAGGTCGGATACGCAGTATTTT,CASSVSSRSDTQYF
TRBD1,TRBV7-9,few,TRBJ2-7,TGTGCCAGCAGCTCGATCCGGGACAGGGACCTCTACGAGCAGTACTTC,CASSSIRDRDLYEQYF
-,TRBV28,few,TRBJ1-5,TGTGCCAGCAGTTTAGGTAGGGTCCTCAATCAGCCCCAGCATTTT,CASSLGRVLNQPQHF
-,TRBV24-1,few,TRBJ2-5,TGTGCCACCTCCCATCGCGCGACCCAGTACTTC,CATSHRATQYF
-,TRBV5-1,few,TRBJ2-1,TGTGCCAGCAGCTTGGGACTCCTTCCCTACAATGAGCAGTTCTTC,CASSLGLLPYNEQFF
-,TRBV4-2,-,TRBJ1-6,TGTGCCAGCAGCCAAGACGGCACAGGGCGATCACCCCTCCACTTT,CASSQDGTGRSPLHF
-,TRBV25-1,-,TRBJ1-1,TGTGCCAGCAGTATCACAGGGAGGTATGAAGCTTTCTTT,CASSITGRYEAFF
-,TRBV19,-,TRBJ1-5,TGTGCCAGTAGTATTCGAGGTTATCAGCCCCAGCATTTT,CASSIRGYQPQHF
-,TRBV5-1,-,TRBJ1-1,TGCGCCAGCAGCTTGGCGCAGGGACAGAACACTGAAGCTTTCTTT,CASSLAQGQNTEAFF
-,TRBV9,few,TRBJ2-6,TGTGCCAGCAGTGAGGGGGGAGCTGGGGCCAACGTCCTGACTTTC,CASSEGGAGANVLTF
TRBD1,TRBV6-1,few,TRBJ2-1,TGTGCCAGCAGTGCCGCCGACAGGGGTAGGTTGTACAATGAGCAGTTCTTC,CASSAADRGRLYNEQFF
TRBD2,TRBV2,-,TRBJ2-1,TGTGCCAGCAGCCGAGATACTAGCGGGGGAAATGAGCAGTTCTTC,CASSRDTSGGNEQFF
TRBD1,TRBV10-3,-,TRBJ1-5,TGTGCCATCGGAGGCGAAACAGGGGTGGTCAATCAGCCCCAGCATTTT,CAIGGETGVVNQPQHF
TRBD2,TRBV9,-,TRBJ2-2,TGTGCCAGCAGCGTAGGGAGGGGACTAGCGCAAACCGGGGAGCTGTTTTTT,CASSVGRGLAQTGELFF
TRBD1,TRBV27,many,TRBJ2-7,TGTGCCAGCAGTTTGGTGGGGACAGCCTACGAGCAGTACTTC,CASSLVGTAYEQYF
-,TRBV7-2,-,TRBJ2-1,TGTGCCAGCAGCTTATCGGCAGGGGTGTCTGGTGAGCAGTTCTTC,CASSLSAGVSGEQFF
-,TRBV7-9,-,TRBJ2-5,TGTGCCAGCAGCCGTTTGAGGGGCCAAGAGACCCAGTACTTC,CASSRLRGQETQYF
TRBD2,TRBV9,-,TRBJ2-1,TGTGCCAGCAGCGGAGGGACTAGCTTCTACAATGAGCAGTTCTTC,CASSGGTSFYNEQFF
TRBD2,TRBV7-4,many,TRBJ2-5,TGTGCCAGCAGCTTCTTCCGGGGGGACTCTGGCGAGACCCAGTACTTC,CASSFFRGDSGETQYF
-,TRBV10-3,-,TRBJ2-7,TGTGCCATCAGTGAGACAGGCACCTACGAGCAGTACTTC,CAISETGTYEQYF
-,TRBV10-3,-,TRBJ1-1,TGTGCCATCAGTGAATCCCTACTAACTGAAGCTTTCTTT,CAISESLLTEAFF
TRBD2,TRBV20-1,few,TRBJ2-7,TGCAGTGCTAGTAGTAGCGGGGGTTACGAGCAGTACTTC,CSASSSGGYEQYF
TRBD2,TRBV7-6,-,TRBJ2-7,TGTGCCAGCAGCTTAGACGGGCTAGCGGGGAACCGCTACGAGCAGTACTTC,CASSLDGLAGNRYEQYF
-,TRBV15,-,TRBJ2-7,TGTGCCACCAGCAGACCGGGCGGGCCCCTTCCCTACGAGCAGTACTTC,CATSRPGGPLPYEQYF
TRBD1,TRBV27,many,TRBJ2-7,TGTGCCAGCAGTTTGGGACAGGGAGGCGAGCAGTACTTC,CASSLGQGGEQYF